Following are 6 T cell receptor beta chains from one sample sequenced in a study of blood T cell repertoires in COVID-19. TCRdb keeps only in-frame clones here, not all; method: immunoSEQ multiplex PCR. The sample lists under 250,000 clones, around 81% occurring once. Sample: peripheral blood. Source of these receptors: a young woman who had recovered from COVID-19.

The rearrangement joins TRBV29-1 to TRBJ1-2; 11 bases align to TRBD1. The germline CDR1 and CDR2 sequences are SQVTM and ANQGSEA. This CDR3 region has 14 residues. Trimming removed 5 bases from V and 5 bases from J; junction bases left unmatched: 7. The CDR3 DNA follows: TGCAGCGTTTCCCCTGGGACAGGGGGTTATGGCTACACCTTC. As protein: CSVSPGTGGYGYTF.

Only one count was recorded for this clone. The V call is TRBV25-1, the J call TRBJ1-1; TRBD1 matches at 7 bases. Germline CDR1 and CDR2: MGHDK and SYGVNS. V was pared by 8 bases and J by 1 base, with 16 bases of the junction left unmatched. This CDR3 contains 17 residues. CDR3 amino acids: CASSGRRDSLTNTEAFF. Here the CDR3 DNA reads TGTGCCAGCTCTGGGAGGAGGGACAGTTTGACGAACACTGAAGCTTTCTTT.

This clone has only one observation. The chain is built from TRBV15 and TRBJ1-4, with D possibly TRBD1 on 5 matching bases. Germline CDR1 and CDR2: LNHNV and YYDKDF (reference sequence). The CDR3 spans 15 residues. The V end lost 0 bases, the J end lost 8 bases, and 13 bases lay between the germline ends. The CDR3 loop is CATSRDGGHGEKLFF. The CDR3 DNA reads TGTGCCACCAGCAGAGATGGCGGACATGGAGAAAAACTGTTTTTT.

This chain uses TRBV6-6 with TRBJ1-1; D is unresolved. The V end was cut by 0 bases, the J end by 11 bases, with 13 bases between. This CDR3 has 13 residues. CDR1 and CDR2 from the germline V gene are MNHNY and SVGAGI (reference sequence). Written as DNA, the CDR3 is TGTGCCAGCAGTTACTCGTCCGGGTTCGTGGCTTTCTTT. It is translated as CASSYSSGFVAFF.

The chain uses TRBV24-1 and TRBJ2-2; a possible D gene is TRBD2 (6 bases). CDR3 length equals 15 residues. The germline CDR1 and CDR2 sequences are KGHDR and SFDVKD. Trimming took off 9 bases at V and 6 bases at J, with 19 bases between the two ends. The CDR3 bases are TGTGCCACCCGACGAGAGGGAGGAGAATCCGGGGAGCTGTTTTTT. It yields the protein CATRREGGESGELFF.

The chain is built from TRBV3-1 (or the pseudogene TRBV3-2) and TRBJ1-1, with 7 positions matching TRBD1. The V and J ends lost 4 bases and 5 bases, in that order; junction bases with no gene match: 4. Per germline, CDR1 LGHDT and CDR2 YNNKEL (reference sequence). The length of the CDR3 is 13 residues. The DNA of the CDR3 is TGTGCCAGCAGCCCGACAGGGAGGACTGAAGCTTTCTTT. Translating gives CASSPTGRTEAFF.